This TCR beta chain was retrieved from a study of identical twins. Study observations and caveats: Researchers reported weaker excess twin sharing in beta out-of-frame sequences.

One entry per CDR3 protein, called by TCRdb with MiXCR from the 5' RACE reads. The data show around 570,000 distinct CDR3 sequences, roughly 9.9% seen once. With respect to this clonotype: The antigen is undetermined.

The CDR3 is 14 amino acids. V was cut by 5 bases and J by 0 bases, with 8 bases left in between. From germline, CDR1 is MNHEY and CDR2 SMNVEV (reference sequence). This same sample was also part of a study on yellow fever vaccine responses in identical twins.

This chain joins TRBV27 and TRBJ2-1; D may be TRBD1 (6 bases). Input material: PBMCs. The clonotype comes from a woman between 18 and 29 years old in good health. As DNA, the CDR3 is TGTGCCAGCAGTAAACAGGGCTCCTACAATGAGCAGTTCTTC. Its protein is CASSKQGSYNEQFF.